A single sample is the source of the 18 T cell receptor beta chains below, sequenced in a study of T cells after yellow fever vaccination (dated by TCRdb to about 2019). This specimen's treatment or condition label, interpreted: live attenuated yellow fever vaccine strain. The protocol used for the library was 5' RACE. The sequencing machine was an Illumina HiSeq 2500. In TCRdb, the public reads were trimmed at Q25 with fastp and aligned with MiXCR, with productive beta chains retained. Records with the same CDR3 protein are collapsed into one entry carrying the most frequent genes and DNA. The sample data list just under 600,000 distinct CDR3 sequences, and around an eighth of these were observed just once. The ten largest clones capture about 14% of the sample. Source: PBMCs, taken on the day of the yellow fever booster vaccination. These receptors all stem from a man aged 30-40 years who received the YFV17D yellow fever vaccine.

This clonotype showed up many times. CDR3 residues: CASSSHRAPHEQFF. Here the CDR3 DNA reads TGTGCCAGCAGCTCGCACCGAGCTCCCCATGAGCAGTTCTTC. This chain joins TRBV11-2 and TRBJ2-1; D ambiguous. Trimming pared 4 bases from V and 8 bases from J, leaving 15 bases between. The CDR3 spans 14 residues. Germline CDR1 reads SGHAT; CDR2 reads FQNNGV. The full variable domain, its missing parts supplied by reference TRBV11-2 and TRBJ2-1, is EAGVAQSPRYKIIEKRQSVAFWCNPISGHATLYWYQQILGQGPKLLIQFQNNGVVDDSQLPKDRFSAERLKGVDSTLKIQPAKLEDSAVYLCASSSHRAPHEQFFGPGTRLTVL.

This clonotype was found a few times. The rearrangement uses TRBV7-3 and TRBJ1-2; TRBD1 matches 7 bases. CDR3 length equals 15 residues. Germline V gene sequence: CDR1 SGHTA, CDR2 FQGTGA. After removal of 4 bases from V and 4 bases from J, the junction contained 9 bases not matched to a gene. Here the CDR3 DNA reads TGTGCCAGCAGCTCTGGGGACAGTCGCAGCTATGGCTACACCTTC. This gives the protein CASSSGDSRSYGYTF.

This clonotype was detected a few times. The genes are TRBV7-9 and TRBJ1-2, with TRBD1 matching over 9 bases. Trimming cost V 4 bases and J 7 bases; bases outside gene matches: 7. Germline V gives CDR1 SEHNR, CDR2 FQNEAQ (reference sequence). CDR3 length: 14 residues. The CDR3 DNA reads as TGTGCCAGCAGCTCTGGACAGGGGCAAGGTGGCTACACCTTC. Translated: CASSSGQGQGGYTF.

This clonotype has more than one count but fewer than ten. The chain carries TRBV14 and TRBJ1-2; the D gene is possibly TRBD1 (5 bases). Germline V gene sequence: CDR1 SGHDN, CDR2 FVKESK. The germline V and J ends were trimmed by 0 bases and 8 bases, with 10 bases remaining between them. CDR3 size: 13 residues. Here the CDR3 DNA reads TGTGCCAGCAGCCAAGACAGGGTATGGGGCTACACCTTC. Its protein product is CASSQDRVWGYTF.

This clonotype was detected a few times. This chain links TRBV4-1 with TRBJ1-1; D gene unclear. Germline-derived CDR1 and CDR2 are MGHRA and YSYEKL. The CDR3 runs 16 residues. V was cut by 0 bases and J by 0 bases, with 11 bases left in between. The CDR3 region has the DNA TGCGCCAGCAGCCAAGAGGGTGGAGAGATGAACACTGAAGCTTTCTTT. Its translation is CASSQEGGEMNTEAFF.

The rearrangement joins TRBV9 to TRBJ2-1; perhaps TRBD1 as D (6 bases). V gave up 6 bases and J gave up 0 bases, with 19 bases separating them. The CDR3 has 17 amino acids. CDR1 and CDR2 from the germline V gene are SGDLS and YYNGEE. CDR3 DNA: TGTGCCAGCACCAAAAGGGGGACCGATGGCTCCTACAATGAGCAGTTCTTC. Translated, it gives CASTKRGTDGSYNEQFF.

This chain joins TRBV28 and TRBJ2-7, with D perhaps TRBD1 or TRBD2 (5 bases each). The germline V gene has CDR1 MDHEN and CDR2 SYDVKM. The CDR3 covers 14 residues. V lost 7 bases to trimming and J lost 2 bases, with 15 bases between them. The chain's CDR3 is CASNRDGRTYEQYF. The CDR3 nucleotides are TGTGCCAGCAACCGGGACGGCCGCACCTACGAGCAGTACTTC.

This clonotype was counted ten times or more. The chain is built from TRBV10-1 and TRBJ2-7; TRBD2 matches at 8 bases. The germline CDR1 and CDR2 sequences are WNHNN and SYGVQD (reference sequence). V shed 8 bases, J shed 2 bases, and the junction held 8 bases outside the gene matches. This CDR3 spans 14 amino acids. This CDR3 reads CASSRARGAYEQYF. The CDR3 bases are TGCGCCAGCTCCCGGGCGCGGGGGGCCTACGAGCAGTACTTC.

The chain employs TRBV27 and TRBJ2-5; maybe TRBD2 (5 bases). This CDR3 is 15 amino acids long. V lost 1 base and J 4 bases, leaving 13 bases between the germline ends. Germline values: CDR1 MNHEY, CDR2 SMNVEV (reference sequence). CDR3 sequence: CASSLLAGRRETQYF. The CDR3 DNA reads as TGTGCCAGCAGTTTATTAGCTGGGAGACGAGAGACCCAGTACTTC.

This sequence joins TRBV5-5 and TRBJ2-7; weak D call: TRBD2 (5 bases). Germline assignment: CDR1 SGHKS and CDR2 YYEKEE (reference sequence). V lost 2 bases and J lost 1, with 13 bases in between. This CDR3 is built from 15 residues. The CDR3 sequence: CASSFSAGGSYEQYF. The CDR3 region has the DNA TGTGCCAGCAGCTTCTCCGCAGGCGGGTCCTACGAGCAGTACTTC.

The chain has TRBV6-5 and TRBJ2-1; 7 bases agree with TRBD2. This CDR3 has 15 residues. V was clipped by 3 bases and J by 8 bases; unmatched bases: 10. Germline values: CDR1 MNHEY, CDR2 SVGAGI. DNA of the CDR3: TGTGCCAGCAGTTATTTGGGGGGGACCGAGGATGAGCAGTTCTTC. Translation gives CASSYLGGTEDEQFF.

V usage is TRBV7-9 and J usage is TRBJ2-7, with D perhaps matching TRBD2 (6 bases). Germline CDR1 SEHNR, CDR2 FQNEAQ (reference sequence). V lost 1 base, J lost 6 bases, and 10 bases lay in between. The length of the CDR3 is 13 residues. The CDR3 nucleotides read TGTGCCAGCAGCTTAGACGGAGCGGGCGAGCAGTACTTC. The encoded protein is CASSLDGAGEQYF.

The rearrangement links TRBV20-1 to TRBJ1-2; 12 bases fit TRBD1. CDR3 length: 14 residues. The V segment lost 2 bases and the J segment 10 bases; nucleotides outside the gene matches: 8. Germline V gives CDR1 DFQATT, CDR2 SNEGSKA (reference sequence). The CDR3 bases are TGCAGTGCTAGATGGGACAGGGGGCGCCTCGACTACACCTTC. It specifies CSARWDRGRLDYTF.

The sample holds a few counts of this clonotype. The chain carries TRBV12-3 or TRBV12-4 and TRBJ2-1, with D possibly being TRBD2 (5 bases). The germline V and J ends were trimmed by 6 bases and 6 bases, with 12 bases remaining between them. The CDR3 totals 13 residues. CDR3: CASSPTRGNEQFF. In DNA, the CDR3 is TGTGCCAGCAGCCCTACCCGGGGCAATGAGCAGTTCTTC.

This sequence joins TRBV6-1 and TRBJ1-2, with D perhaps matching TRBD1 (5 bases). Trimming shortened V by 8 bases and J by 1 base, and 14 bases separated the two germline ends. Germline loops: CDR1 MNHNS, CDR2 SASEGT. The CDR3 has 14 residues. DNA of the CDR3: TGTGCCAGCGTCCGGGACGCTATTAACTATGGCTACACCTTC. The encoded protein is CASVRDAINYGYTF.

This rearrangement joins TRBV10-2 to TRBJ2-2; 7 bases match TRBD2. Trimming removed 7 bases from V and 8 bases from J; junction bases left unmatched: 4. From germline, CDR1 is WSHSY and CDR2 SAAADI. The length of the CDR3 is 12 residues. This CDR3 reads CASIPGGGELFF. The CDR3 nucleotides are TGCGCCAGCATCCCCGGGGGGGGGGAGCTGTTTTTT.

This chain connects TRBV6-1 to TRBJ2-7, with 15 nucleotides matching TRBD2. V lost 7 bases and J lost 0; bases outside the gene matches: 4. Germline V gene sequence: CDR1 MNHNS, CDR2 SASEGT. This CDR3 comprises 16 residues. The CDR3 here is CASTGTSGRSSYEQYF. The CDR3 bases are TGTGCCAGCACCGGGACTAGCGGGAGGAGCTCCTACGAGCAGTACTTC.

The rearrangement links TRBV27 to TRBJ2-7, with a tentative D call TRBD1 (6 bases). CDR3 length: 14 amino acids. Germline-derived CDR1 and CDR2 are MNHEY and SMNVEV (reference sequence). The V end lost 5 bases, the J end lost 6 bases, and 17 bases lay between the germline ends. The CDR3 spells CASSPHRDVIEQYF. CDR3 DNA: TGTGCCAGCAGTCCTCACAGGGATGTCATCGAGCAGTACTTC.